This T cell receptor beta chain comes out of a study of blood T cell repertoires in COVID-19. Study summary: Italy, Spain and the United States were the sources of the convalescent and acute COVID-19 samples. Nucleic acid was either cDNA or gDNA, and it came from T cells, B-cell-depleted T cells, or PBMCs.

How the authors handled the data: Quantification of nucleated cells was approximated via reference gene primer amplification. Sequencing was performed with immunoSEQ multiplex PCR; in TCRdb, only in-frame clones are kept and a portion is missing. V and J calls and clone size are copied from that table; D and trimming were computed from the DNA. The sample has about 25,000 clones, 89% seen once. Per the germline V gene, CDR1 is LNHDA and CDR2 is SQIVND (reference sequence). V was cut by 4 bases and J by 4 bases, with 13 bases left in between. There are 14 residues in the CDR3. J is TRBJ1-2 and V is TRBV19; D call uncertain. The sequenced sample was peripheral blood. This TCR was recovered from a man between 70 and 80 years old with acute or convalescent COVID-19. CDR3 loop: CASSTRAQTYGYTF. DNA of the CDR3: TGTGCCAGTAGTACCCGCGCACAGACCTATGGCTACACCTTC.